The clone carrying this TCR beta chain was counted ten times or more. What it binds is unknown. Trimming took 6 bases from V and 5 from J, leaving 15 bases between them. CDR3 length: 14 amino acids. This specimen comes from a study of T cells after yellow fever vaccination. Study information: Where fractions had low cell numbers, libraries were prepared from them with the SMART-Seq v4 Ultra Low Input RNA kit.

Study-level points and caveats: Most clones from primary vaccination were detected again post-booster (roughly 96% CD4, around 88% CD8). There was a small share of clonotypes that showed up in both the CD4 and CD8 compartments.

5'RACE template switching generated TCR cDNA, adding a universal primer site and UMIs. TCRdb fed the 5' RACE reads into MiXCR, producing one record per CDR3 protein. The sample shows hundreds of thousands of distinct CDR3 sequences, about 14% of them seen only once. The chain joins TRBV12-3 or TRBV12-4 to TRBJ2-3, with TRBD1 as a possible D gene (8 bases). This receptor was obtained from a man in his thirties or forties who received the YFV17D yellow fever vaccine. The source was PBMCs, collected on the day of the yellow fever booster vaccination. The CDR3 DNA reads as TGTGCCAGCAGATCGTACAGGGGGGGAGATACGCAGTATTTT. Translating it yields CASRSYRGGDTQYF.